The present entry profiles one T cell receptor beta chain with its context. The length of the CDR3 is 13 residues. The germline V gene encodes CDR1 SGHRS and CDR2 YFSETQ. The ends were cut back, 0 bases at V and 2 bases at J, with 5 bases in the middle. These data originate in a study of blood T cell repertoires in COVID-19. Study context: Whether acute or convalescent, the COVID-19 samples came from the United States, Italy and Spain. T cells, B-cell-depleted T cells, or PBMCs provided the cDNA or gDNA that served as material.

Study processing details: Estimation of nucleated cell counts was performed using reference gene primer amplification. Method: immunoSEQ multiplex PCR; TCRdb's copy keeps in-frame clones and lacks some. V and J calls and clone size are copied from that table; D and trimming were computed from the DNA. The sample yields over 70,000 clones, 75% to 90% seen once. Sequenced material: peripheral blood. The chain employs TRBV5-1 and TRBJ1-2; D is uncertain. The sequence was obtained from a human donor in a cohort sampled during active COVID-19. CDR3 coding DNA: TGCGCCAGCAGCTTGGGCCAGAACTATGGCTACACCTTC. Its translation is CASSLGQNYGYTF. Combining the CDR3 with reference TRBV5-1 and TRBJ1-2 gives the whole variable domain KAGVTQTPRYLIKTRGQQVTLSCSPISGHRSVSWYQQTPGQGLQFLFEYFSETQRNKGNFPGRFSGRQFSNSRSEMNVSTLELGDSALYLCASSLGQNYGYTFGSGTRLTVV.